Listed below are T cell receptor beta chains from one sample, sequenced in a study of T cells after yellow fever vaccination. MiXCR, run by TCRdb on the 5' RACE reads, gives a single entry per CDR3 protein. The table shows just under 600,000 distinct CDR3 sequences, with roughly 13% occurring only once. The sample consisted of PBMCs, taken on the day of the yellow fever booster vaccination. The source is a man aged 25-45 years who received the YFV17D yellow fever vaccine. CDR3s include the opening cysteine and the closing phenylalanine or tryptophan. Fields, in order: clone size, CDR3 length, V gene, D gene, J gene, CDR3 DNA, CDR3 protein. The D gene is left open where the match is weak. Expanded clones get a size class; other rows say once, few or many, or leave the size out.

>.|16|TRBV30|.|TRBJ2-2
TGTGCCTGGAGTTTGTCCAGGGTAGCTCAAACCGGGGAGCTGTTTTTT
CAWSLSRVAQTGELFF
>few|15|TRBV30|TRBD2|TRBJ2-7
TGTGCCTGGAGTAGGGGACTAGCGCTCTCCTACGAGCAGTACTTC
CAWSRGLALSYEQYF
>.|17|TRBV27|.|TRBJ2-3
TGTGCCAGCAGTCCCTCCCGACTGCGGCCCCAGACAGATACGCAGTATTTT
CASSPSRLRPQTDTQYF
>few|11|TRBV4-2|.|TRBJ1-1
TGTGCCAGCAGCCAAGCGTCGGAGGTTTTCTTT
CASSQASEVFF
>few|17|TRBV7-2|.|TRBJ2-3
TGTGCCAGCAGCCACCCGGGGACGGGGGAGGGGGCAGATACGCAGTATTTT
CASSHPGTGEGADTQYF
>many|14|TRBV5-1|TRBD1|TRBJ2-7
TGCGCCAGCAGCTCCCAGGGGGCAGGTTACGAGCAGTACTTC
CASSSQGAGYEQYF
>few|17|TRBV7-9|TRBD2|TRBJ2-1
TGTGCCAGCAGCTTAGGAGGGACTAGCGGACCCTACAATGAGCAGTTCTTC
CASSLGGTSGPYNEQFF
>few|15|TRBV12-3/TRBV12-4|.|TRBJ2-6
TGTGCCAGCAGTTTTGGACAGTCTGGGGCCAACGTCCTGACTTTC
CASSFGQSGANVLTF
>few|13|TRBV27|TRBD1|TRBJ1-1
TGTGCCAGCAGCCGCGAGCCAGGGGGTGAAGCTTTCTTT
CASSREPGGEAFF
>.|14|TRBV2|TRBD2|TRBJ2-1
TGTGCCAGCAGCGATAGCGGGGTCCTTAATGAGCAGTTCTTC
CASSDSGVLNEQFF
>.|12|TRBV7-2|.|TRBJ2-7
TGTGCCAGCAGCGCCGGTCTGGGGAAGCAGTACTTC
CASSAGLGKQYF
>.|12|TRBV20-1|TRBD2|TRBJ2-7
TGCAGCGGTCAGCGGGAGAGGCGCGAGCAGTACTTC
CSGQRERREQYF
>few|16|TRBV24-1|TRBD1|TRBJ2-1
TGTGCCACCAGTGATCCCGGGACAGGGTCCTACAATGAGCAGTTCTTC
CATSDPGTGSYNEQFF
>few|16|TRBV24-1|.|TRBJ1-5
TGTGCCACCAGTGATTTGGGGCGGCGGGGTTATCAGCCCCAGCATTTT
CATSDLGRRGYQPQHF
>.|15|TRBV12-3/TRBV12-4|.|TRBJ2-7
TGTGCCAGCAGTAACGACGCGGGGTTACTTTACGAGCAGTACTTC
CASSNDAGLLYEQYF
>few|12|TRBV15|.|TRBJ2-4
TGTGCCACCAGCAGAGATCTGAACATTCAGTACTTC
CATSRDLNIQYF
>.|13|TRBV24-1|.|TRBJ2-7
TGTGCCACCAGTGATGTGACTAGCTACGAGCAGTACTTC
CATSDVTSYEQYF
>few|12|TRBV11-2|.|TRBJ2-5
TGTGCCAGCAGCTCTATCAGGGAGACCCAGTACTTC
CASSSIRETQYF
>.|14|TRBV4-3|.|TRBJ1-5
TGCGCCAGCAGCCAAGATCGAACAGCCCGGCCCCAGCATTTT
CASSQDRTARPQHF
>few|12|TRBV2|.|TRBJ2-3
TGTGCCAGCAAGGGGGAGGCAGATACGCAGTATTTT
CASKGEADTQYF
>many|16|TRBV5-1|.|TRBJ2-4
TGCGCCAGCAGTTTTCAAGGAGGGGCAATGGAAAACATTCAGTACTTC
CASSFQGGAMENIQYF
>few|14|TRBV3-1|.|TRBJ1-1
TGTGCCAGCAGTCGACGAGACAAGAACACTGAAGCTTTCTTT
CASSRRDKNTEAFF
>few|12|TRBV20-1|.|TRBJ2-3
TGCAGTGCGCAGCCGGGCACAGATACGCAGTATTTT
CSAQPGTDTQYF
>few|17|TRBV5-6|TRBD1|TRBJ2-5
TGTGCCAGCAGCTTCTTTCCGGGACAGGGGGGCCAAGAGACCCAGTACTTC
CASSFFPGQGGQETQYF
>.|12|TRBV20-1|.|TRBJ1-2
TGCAGTGCTAGAGAATCAGGGGACGGCTACACCTTC
CSARESGDGYTF
>few|15|TRBV20-1|TRBD2|TRBJ2-1
TGCAGTGCCAAGCTAGCGGGCGGACTCTACAATGAGCAGTTCTTC
CSAKLAGGLYNEQFF
>.|15|TRBV6-2/TRBV6-3|TRBD2|TRBJ2-2
TGTGCCAGCGCCCCTAGCGGGACTAACACCGGGGAGCTGTTTTTT
CASAPSGTNTGELFF
>few|16|TRBV5-1|.|TRBJ2-1
TGCGCCAGCAGCTTGCCCGTCAGAGGTCCCTACAATGAGCAGTTCTTC
CASSLPVRGPYNEQFF
>.|15|TRBV3-1|.|TRBJ1-1
TGTGCCAGCAGCCAGGGGCTCACACTGAACACTGAAGCTTTCTTT
CASSQGLTLNTEAFF
>few|14|TRBV28|.|TRBJ2-7
TGTGCCAGCAGATTAGGGGGGGGGGCCTACGAGCAGTACTTC
CASRLGGGAYEQYF
>many|19|TRBV5-1|TRBD2|TRBJ2-7
TGCGCCAGCAGCTTAGACCAAACACCCGGGACTAGCGTCACCTACGAGCAGTACTTC
CASSLDQTPGTSVTYEQYF
>few|11|TRBV7-2|.|TRBJ2-3
TGTGCCAGCAGCTCCGGGGGCCCGCAGTATTTT
CASSSGGPQYF
>.|13|TRBV7-2|.|TRBJ2-2
TGTGCCAGCAGCCGCGACGGAGGCGGGGAGCTGTTTTTT
CASSRDGGGELFF
>few|16|TRBV12-3/TRBV12-4|.|TRBJ2-1
TGTGCCAGCAGTTTGGGCCTGAGGGTCGGGTTCAATGAGCAGTTCTTC
CASSLGLRVGFNEQFF
>.|17|TRBV7-9|.|TRBJ2-3
TGTGCCAGCAGCTCTTGGAGGACAGTCCGAAGGACAGATACGCAGTATTTT
CASSSWRTVRRTDTQYF
>many|13|TRBV7-8|TRBD2|TRBJ2-5
TGTGCCAGCAGCCTAGCGGGGGGTAGGACCCAGTACTTC
CASSLAGGRTQYF
>.|14|TRBV29-1|.|TRBJ2-3
TGCAGCGTTGATGTGGACAGAAGAACAGATACGCAGTATTTT
CSVDVDRRTDTQYF
>few|14|TRBV7-2|.|TRBJ2-3
TGTGCCAGCATGCGTAATCGGTGGACAGATACGCAGTATTTT
CASMRNRWTDTQYF
>.|17|TRBV7-2|TRBD2|TRBJ2-7
TGTGCCAGCAGCTTAGCTAAGGGCACTAGCGGCTCCTACGAGCAGTACTTC
CASSLAKGTSGSYEQYF
>few|17|TRBV10-1|.|TRBJ2-6
TGCGCCAGCAGCCCCGGGACGGCGCCCTCTGGGGCCAACGTCCTGACTTTC
CASSPGTAPSGANVLTF
>.|19|TRBV11-1|TRBD2|TRBJ2-7
TGTGCCAGCAGCTACTTTCCAGGCCAGCGGGGGGCCAATTTCTACGAGCAGTACTTC
CASSYFPGQRGANFYEQYF
>few|16|TRBV5-6|.|TRBJ2-3
TGTGCCAGCAGCTTGGGGGTCGGGAGTGGTACAGATACGCAGTATTTT
CASSLGVGSGTDTQYF
>few|13|TRBV12-3/TRBV12-4|.|TRBJ2-1
TGTGCCAGCAGTTTAGCGGGAGCTGATGAGCAGTTCTTC
CASSLAGADEQFF
>few|15|TRBV7-2|.|TRBJ2-1
TGTGCCAGCAGCTTAGTCCAGCGGAAGGACAATGAGCAGTTCTTC
CASSLVQRKDNEQFF
>once|12|TRBV20-1|TRBD1|TRBJ2-7
TGCAGTGCTAAACCAGGGGGCGAGGGGCAGTACTTC
CSAKPGGEGQYF
>.|14|TRBV9|.|TRBJ2-7
TGTGCCAGCAGCGTAGGGGGTCACCCCTACGAGCAGTACTTC
CASSVGGHPYEQYF
>few|15|TRBV5-1|.|TRBJ1-1
TGCGCCAGCAGCCCTGGTGGGGGGCAGCGCACTGAAGCTTTCTTT
CASSPGGGQRTEAFF
>few|16|TRBV14|.|TRBJ2-7
TGTGCCAGCAGCCGAGACGCTTTGCGGGAATCAGGCGAGCAGTACTTC
CASSRDALRESGEQYF
>few|16|TRBV9|.|TRBJ2-5
TGTGCCAGCAGCGTAGAGAGCGGTGTCGGAAAAGAGACCCAGTACTTC
CASSVESGVGKETQYF
>.|13|TRBV29-1|.|TRBJ2-5
TGCAGCGTTGATGATGGGGCGGGGGAGACCCAGTACTTC
CSVDDGAGETQYF
>.|18|TRBV5-1|.|TRBJ1-4
TGCGCCAGCAGCTTGGTTCGGACAGCAGATACAACTAATGAAAAACTGTTTTTT
CASSLVRTADTTNEKLFF
>.|16|TRBV3-1|TRBD2|TRBJ2-1
TGTGCCAGCAGCCAAGGTAGGAGGCTAGCGGGAAATGAGCAGTTCTTC
CASSQGRRLAGNEQFF
>few|15|TRBV20-1|.|TRBJ1-1
TGCAGTGCTAGAGATCGAGTTTGGGGTGCCACTGAAGCTTTCTTT
CSARDRVWGATEAFF
>few|15|TRBV29-1|.|TRBJ1-1
TGCAGCGTTAGTGGGTTGTGGGGTTTAAACACTGAAGCTTTCTTT
CSVSGLWGLNTEAFF
>few|13|TRBV12-3/TRBV12-4|.|TRBJ1-2
TGTGCCAGCAGTGAACAGGCATATGGTGGCTACACCTTC
CASSEQAYGGYTF